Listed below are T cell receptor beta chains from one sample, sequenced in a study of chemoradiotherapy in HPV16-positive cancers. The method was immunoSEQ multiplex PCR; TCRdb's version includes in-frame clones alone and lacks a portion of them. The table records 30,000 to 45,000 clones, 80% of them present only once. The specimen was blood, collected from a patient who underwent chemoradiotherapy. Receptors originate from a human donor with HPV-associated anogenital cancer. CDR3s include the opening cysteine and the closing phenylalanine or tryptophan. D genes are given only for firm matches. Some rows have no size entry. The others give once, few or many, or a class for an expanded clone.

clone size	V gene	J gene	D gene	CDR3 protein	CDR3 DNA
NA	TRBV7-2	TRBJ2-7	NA	CASVFVGKNEQYF	TGTGCCAGCGTCTTTGTTGGGAAGAACGAGCAGTACTTC
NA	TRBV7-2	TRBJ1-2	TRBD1	CASTSGTDGYTF	TGTGCCAGCACCTCCGGGACAGATGGCTACACCTTC
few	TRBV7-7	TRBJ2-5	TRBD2	CASSQAAGGLETQYF	TGTGCCAGCAGCCAGGCAGCGGGGGGATTGGAGACCCAGTACTTC
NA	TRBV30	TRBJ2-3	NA	CAWSEGADTQYF	TGTGCCTGGAGTGAGGGGGCAGATACGCAGTATTTT
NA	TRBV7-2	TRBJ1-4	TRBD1	CASSPGQNNEKLFF	TGTGCCAGCAGCCCGGGACAGAATAATGAAAAACTGTTTTTT
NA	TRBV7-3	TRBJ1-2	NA	CASSREGVGGYTF	TGTGCCAGCAGCCGCGAAGGGGTGGGAGGCTACACCTTC
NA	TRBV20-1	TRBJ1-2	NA	CSASILDGYTF	TGCAGTGCTAGTATTCTGGATGGCTACACCTTC
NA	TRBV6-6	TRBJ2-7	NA	CASSLNGAYEQYF	TGTGCCAGCTCCCTTAATGGGGCCTACGAGCAGTACTTC
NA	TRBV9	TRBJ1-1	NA	CASSPDVGAQHTEAFF	TGTGCCAGCAGCCCAGACGTAGGGGCACAACACACTGAAGCTTTCTTT
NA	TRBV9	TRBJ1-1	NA	CASSAGRADTEAFF	TGTGCCAGCAGCGCAGGCCGAGCCGACACTGAAGCTTTCTTT
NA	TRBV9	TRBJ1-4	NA	CASSVMEGTNEKLFF	TGTGCCAGCAGCGTCATGGAGGGTACTAATGAAAAACTGTTTTTT
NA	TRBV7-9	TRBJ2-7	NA	CASSLRGPGGEQYF	TGTGCCAGCAGCTTACGGGGGCCGGGGGGCGAGCAGTACTTC
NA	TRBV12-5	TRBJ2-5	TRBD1	CATAGTGGKETQYF	TGTGCTACGGCAGGGACAGGGGGCAAAGAGACCCAGTACTTC
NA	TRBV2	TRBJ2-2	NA	CASSWGGEVTGELFF	TGTGCCAGCAGTTGGGGGGGCGAGGTCACCGGGGAGCTGTTTTTT
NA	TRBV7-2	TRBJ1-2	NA	CASSLQDNYGYTF	TGTGCCAGCAGCTTACAAGATAACTATGGCTACACCTTC
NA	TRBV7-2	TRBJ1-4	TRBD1	CASSPPGTVEKLFF	TGTGCCAGCAGCCCCCCCGGGACAGTTGAAAAACTGTTTTTT
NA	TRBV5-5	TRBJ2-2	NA	CASSPLAVANTGELFF	TGTGCCAGCAGCCCGTTAGCAGTGGCGAACACCGGGGAGCTGTTTTTT
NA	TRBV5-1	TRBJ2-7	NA	CASSLLDEQYF	TGCGCCAGCAGCCTCCTGGACGAGCAGTACTTC
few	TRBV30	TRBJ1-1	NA	CACGARNTEAFF	TGTGCCTGCGGAGCACGGAACACTGAAGCTTTCTTT
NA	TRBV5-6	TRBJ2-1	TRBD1	CASSSSGTGWFF	TGTGCCAGCAGCAGCTCCGGGACAGGTTGGTTCTTC
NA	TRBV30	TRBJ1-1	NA	CAWSLREGTEAFF	TGTGCCTGGAGTCTTCGGGAGGGCACTGAAGCTTTCTTT
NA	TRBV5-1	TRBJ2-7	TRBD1	CASSFGQGAREQYF	TGCGCCAGCAGCTTTGGACAGGGGGCGCGGGAGCAGTACTTC
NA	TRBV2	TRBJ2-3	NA	CASMGDTQYF	TGTGCCAGCATGGGAGATACGCAGTATTTT
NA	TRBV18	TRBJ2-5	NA	CASSPPSAEGETQYF	TGTGCCAGCTCACCACCGTCTGCGGAGGGAGAGACCCAGTACTTC
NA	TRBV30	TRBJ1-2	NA	CAWSRPGAVNYGYTF	TGTGCCTGGAGTAGGCCAGGGGCAGTTAACTATGGCTACACCTTC
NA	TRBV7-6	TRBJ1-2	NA	CASSLAQGSYGYTF	TGTGCCAGCAGCTTAGCGCAGGGATCCTATGGCTACACCTTC